The T cell receptor (beta chain) under discussion was sequenced for a study of vaccination effects on CD4 cells after COVID-19. About the research overall: ViraFEST used viral peptide pools to expand antigen-specific CD4+ T cells before sequencing.

The table came from immunoSEQ multiplex PCR; TCRdb's copy has only in-frame clones and leaves some out. The table includes approximately 74,000 clones, approximately 73% detected once. At the end of roughly ten days of culture, CD4+ T cells were isolated. All study participants received two doses of BNT162b2 or mRNA-1273 vaccine. Nucleocapsid antibody tests were negative, and the vaccine recipients had no prior SARS-CoV-2 infection. This clone appeared a few times. Its antigen is not known. V lost 6 bases and J lost 2; bases outside the gene matches: 6. CDR3 length equals 16 residues. Germline V CDR1 and CDR2: MNHEY, SMNVEV (reference sequence).

V gene TRBV27 combines with J gene TRBJ2-3; TRBD2 matches 12 bases. This TCR was sampled from a human donor who received a COVID-19 vaccine. Sample: CD4+ T cells from PBMCs cultured without peptide, taken after COVID-19 vaccination. The CDR3 protein is CASRRLAGVNTDTQYF. In DNA form, the CDR3 reads TGTGCCAGCAGGCGACTAGCGGGGGTGAACACAGATACGCAGTATTTT.